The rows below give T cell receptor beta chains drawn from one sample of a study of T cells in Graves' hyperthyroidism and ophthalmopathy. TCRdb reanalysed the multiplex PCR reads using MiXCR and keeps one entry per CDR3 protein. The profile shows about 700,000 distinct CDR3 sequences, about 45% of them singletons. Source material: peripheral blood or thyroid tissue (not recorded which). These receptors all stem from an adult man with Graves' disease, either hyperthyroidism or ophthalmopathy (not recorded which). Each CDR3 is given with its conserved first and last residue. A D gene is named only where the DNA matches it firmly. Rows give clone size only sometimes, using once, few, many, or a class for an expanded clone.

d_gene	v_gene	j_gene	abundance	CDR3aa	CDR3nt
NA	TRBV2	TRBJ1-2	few	CASSEGGGRGYGYTF	TGTGCCAGCAGTGAAGGCGGGGGGCGCGGCTATGGCTACACCTTC
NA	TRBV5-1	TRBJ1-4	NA	CASSLAEGGDEKLFF	TGCGCCAGCAGCTTGGCCGAGGGAGGAGATGAAAAACTGTTTTTT
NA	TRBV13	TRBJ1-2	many	CASSTAGRNYGYTF	TGTGCCAGCAGTACCGCGGGACGGAACTATGGCTACACCTTC
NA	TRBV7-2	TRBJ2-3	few	CASSVSAGTYTQYF	TGTGCCAGCAGCGTATCGGCGGGGACATATACGCAGTATTTT
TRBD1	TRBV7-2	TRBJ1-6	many	CASSLEGDRASPLHF	TGTGCCAGCAGCTTAGAGGGGGACAGGGCTTCACCCCTCCACTTT
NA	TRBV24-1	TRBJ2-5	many	CATSDSGETQYF	TGTGCCACCAGTGATTCTGGAGAGACCCAGTACTTC
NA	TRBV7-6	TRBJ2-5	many	CASALVDQETQYF	TGTGCCAGCGCCTTAGTGGACCAAGAGACCCAGTACTTC
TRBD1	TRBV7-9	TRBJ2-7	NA	CASSQEWTGGSYEQYF	TGTGCCAGCAGCCAAGAATGGACAGGGGGCTCCTACGAGCAGTACTTC
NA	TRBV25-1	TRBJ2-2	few	CASSEVGRVPGELFF	TGTGCCAGCAGTGAAGTCGGCAGGGTGCCCGGGGAGCTGTTTTTT
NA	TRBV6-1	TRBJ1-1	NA	CASSEWSEAFF	TGTGCCAGCAGTGAATGGTCTGAAGCTTTCTTT
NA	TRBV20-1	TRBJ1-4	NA	CSARSVEGGNEKLFF	TGCAGTGCTAGGAGCGTTGAGGGGGGGAATGAAAAACTGTTTTTT
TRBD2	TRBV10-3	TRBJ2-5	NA	CAISRTSGRETQYF	TGTGCCATCAGTCGGACTAGCGGGAGGGAGACCCAGTACTTC
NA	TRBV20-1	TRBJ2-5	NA	CSARGVRIETQYF	TGCAGTGCTAGAGGGGTGCGGATAGAGACCCAGTACTTC
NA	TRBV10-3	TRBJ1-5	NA	CAISSSGYNNQPQHF	TGTGCCATCAGCAGTTCAGGGTACAACAATCAGCCCCAGCATTTT
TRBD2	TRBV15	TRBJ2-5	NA	CATSTGTSGRAWASLETQYF	TGTGCCACCAGCACAGGGACTAGCGGGAGGGCCTGGGCATCTCTGGAGACCCAGTACTTC
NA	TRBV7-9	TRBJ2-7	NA	CASSSLGGSYEQYF	TGTGCCAGCAGTTCCCTAGGGGGCTCCTACGAGCAGTACTTC
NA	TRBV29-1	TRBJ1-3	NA	CSVVTGIDYGYTIYF	TGCAGCGTTGTTACCGGGATCGACTATGGCTACACCATATATTTT
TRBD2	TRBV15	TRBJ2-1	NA	CATSGRLAGDNEQFF	TGTGCCACCAGCGGAAGACTAGCGGGAGACAATGAGCAGTTCTTC
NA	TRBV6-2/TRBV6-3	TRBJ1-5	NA	CASSYSRGLEPQHF	TGTGCCAGCAGTTACTCTCGGGGATTGGAACCCCAGCATTTT
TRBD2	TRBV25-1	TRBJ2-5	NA	CASSDGSGSPETQYF	TGTGCCAGCAGTGACGGTAGCGGGAGCCCGGAGACCCAGTACTTC
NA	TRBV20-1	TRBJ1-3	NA	CSARAAQGSSGNTIYF	TGCAGTGCTAGAGCGGCACAGGGAAGCTCTGGAAACACCATATATTTT
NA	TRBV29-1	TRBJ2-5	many	CSVEATGRETQYF	TGCAGCGTTGAAGCAACCGGACGAGAGACCCAGTACTTC
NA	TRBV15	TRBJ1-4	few	CATSRESGANEKLFF	TGTGCCACCAGCAGAGAGTCAGGGGCCAATGAAAAACTGTTTTTT
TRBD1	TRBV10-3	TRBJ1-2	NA	CASGEQGNDGYTF	TGTGCCAGCGGTGAACAGGGGAACGATGGCTACACCTTC
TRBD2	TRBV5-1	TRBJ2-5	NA	CASSPTGLAEETQYF	TGCGCCAGCAGCCCCACGGGACTAGCGGAAGAGACCCAGTACTTC
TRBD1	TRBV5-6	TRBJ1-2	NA	CASSLSTGVGYTF	TGTGCCAGCAGCTTATCGACAGGGGTGGGCTACACCTTC
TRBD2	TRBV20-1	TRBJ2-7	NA	CSAISGRTYEQYF	TGCAGTGCGATCAGCGGGAGGACCTACGAGCAGTACTTC
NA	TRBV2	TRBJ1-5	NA	CATQTGDGNQPQHF	TGTGCCACACAGACAGGCGATGGCAATCAGCCCCAGCATTTT
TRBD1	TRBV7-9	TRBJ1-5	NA	CASSFGTGSQPQHF	TGTGCCAGCAGCTTCGGGACAGGGTCTCAGCCCCAGCATTTT